This T cell receptor (beta chain) was recovered during a study of post-analysis software for immune sequencing data. The study's findings and limits: The authors found that F measure strongly co-clustered same-batch samples. TRBV5-6, TRBV5-1 and TRBV20-1 were among roughly five TRBV segments more frequent in patients than controls.

V shed 5 bases, J shed 1 base, and the junction held 5 bases outside the gene matches. Germline-derived CDR1 and CDR2 are SQVTM and ANQGSEA. This CDR3 has 14 residues. The TCR beta cDNA libraries carried unique molecular identifiers. From roughly 1 to 10 million T cells, roughly 0.5 million cDNA molecules were obtained. MiXCR, applied by TCRdb to the PCR reads, yields one record per CDR3 protein. The table shows roughly 800,000 distinct CDR3 sequences, with roughly 58% occurring only once. Worth noting for this clonotype: The antigen is not known.

This TCR derives from a girl aged 5 to 17 with multiple sclerosis. Sequenced input: blood. The chain carries TRBV29-1 and TRBJ1-1, with 9 positions matching TRBD1. CDR3 bases: TGCAGCGTTTCTGGACAGGGGCAGAACACTGAAGCTTTCTTT. This sequence encodes CSVSGQGQNTEAFF.